This T cell receptor beta chain is from a study of blood T cell repertoires in COVID-19. Study at large: Sources were T cells, B-cell-depleted T cells, or PBMCs; the material itself was cDNA or gDNA.

The protocol was immunoSEQ multiplex PCR, while the TCRdb copy is restricted to in-frame clones and leaves out a portion. The sample includes 250,000 or so clones, roughly nine tenths of them seen just once. CDR1 is LGHNA and CDR2 is YSLEER in the germline V gene. V was pared by 4 bases and J by 0 bases, with 12 bases between. CDR3 length: 15 amino acids. The source material was peripheral blood. The sequence derives from a woman between 40 and 55 years old who had recovered from COVID-19. The rearrangement links TRBV4-3 to TRBJ1-1; perhaps TRBD1 as D (5 bases). The DNA of the CDR3 is TGCGCCAGCAGCCCCAGGCAGGGTTTGAACACTGAAGCTTTCTTT. Amino acid sequence: CASSPRQGLNTEAFF.